One and the same sample provided the 8 T cell receptor beta chains below, sequenced in a study of blood T cell repertoires in COVID-19. Sequencing used immunoSEQ multiplex PCR; TCRdb keeps in-frame clones, though not all of them. This sample has a few hundred thousand clones, with around 89% found just once. What was sequenced was peripheral blood. All receptors come from a man between 18 and 35 years old who had recovered from COVID-19.

This clone was detected once. The chain recombines TRBV11-2 with TRBJ2-1, with 8 bases identical to TRBD1. The CDR3 is 17 residues long. The germline CDR1 and CDR2 sequences are SGHAT and FQNNGV. V shed 1 base, J shed 8 bases, and the junction held 13 bases outside the gene matches. The CDR3 sequence: CASSLAGGAGGLDEQFF. The CDR3 DNA follows: TGTGCCAGCAGCTTAGCAGGAGGGGCAGGGGGCTTGGATGAGCAGTTCTTC.

The chain carries TRBV25-1 and TRBJ2-5; D call uncertain. The germline gives CDR1 MGHDK, CDR2 SYGVNS. V was cut by 4 bases and J by 3 bases, with 9 bases left in between. The CDR3 loop spans 13 amino acids. The CDR3, as DNA: TGTGCCAGCAGTGGTCAGACAAAAGAGACCCAGTACTTC. This gives the protein CASSGQTKETQYF.

The V and J genes are TRBV9 and TRBJ2-1; D ambiguous. V lost 4 bases and J 10 bases, leaving 15 bases between the germline ends. Per germline, CDR1 SGDLS and CDR2 YYNGEE. CDR3 size: 13 residues. In nucleotides, the CDR3 is TGTGCCAGCAGCCCAACTCCTCTAGACGAGCAGTTCTTC. Amino acids: CASSPTPLDEQFF.

CDR3 loop: CSVSTTTNEKLFF. CDR3 DNA sequence: TGCAGTGTTAGTACAACAACTAATGAAAAACTGTTTTTT. The chain joins TRBV20-1 to TRBJ1-4; D gene uncertain. The V and J ends lost 7 bases and 0 bases respectively, with 9 bases between them. This CDR3 is built from 13 residues. Germline V gene lookup returns CDR1 DFQATT and CDR2 SNEGSKA (reference sequence).

The genes are TRBV7-9 and TRBJ2-7, with 8 bases identical to TRBD1. The V gene's germline CDR1 is SEHNR and CDR2 FQNEAQ (reference sequence). Trimming cost V 5 bases and J 7 bases; bases outside gene matches: 7. The CDR3 has 13 residues. The DNA of the CDR3 is TGTGCCAGCAGCCCCCGGACAGGGAGGGAGCAGTACTTC. Protein: CASSPRTGREQYF.

The rearrangement joins TRBV18 to TRBJ1-2; TRBD1 matches 11 bases. J was trimmed by 3 bases and V by 3 bases; bases with no gene match: 3. CDR3 length: 15 residues. From germline, CDR1 is KGHSH and CDR2 LQKENI. The CDR3 loop reads CASSPDRGLYYGYTF. CDR3 DNA sequence: TGTGCCAGCTCACCGGACAGGGGGCTATACTATGGCTACACCTTC.

V is TRBV7-2 and J is TRBJ1-5; TRBD1 is a possible D gene (6 bases). The germline gives CDR1 SGHTA, CDR2 FQGNSA. The CDR3 extends over 15 amino acids. V was cut by 3 bases and J by 2 bases, with 11 bases left in between. The CDR3 here is CASSFSEGGNQPQHF. The DNA of the CDR3 is TGTGCCAGCAGCTTTTCCGAGGGGGGCAATCAGCCCCAGCATTTT.

The rearrangement links TRBV3-1 (or the pseudogene TRBV3-2) to TRBJ2-2; 9 positions match TRBD1. Germline CDR1 reads LGHDT; CDR2 reads YNNKEL (reference sequence). The CDR3 has 16 amino acids. V shed 3 bases and J 0 bases; nucleotides not matched to a gene: 2. This CDR3 is CASSQTGGANTGELFF. The CDR3 DNA reads as TGTGCCAGCAGCCAGACAGGGGGTGCGAACACCGGGGAGCTGTTTTTT.